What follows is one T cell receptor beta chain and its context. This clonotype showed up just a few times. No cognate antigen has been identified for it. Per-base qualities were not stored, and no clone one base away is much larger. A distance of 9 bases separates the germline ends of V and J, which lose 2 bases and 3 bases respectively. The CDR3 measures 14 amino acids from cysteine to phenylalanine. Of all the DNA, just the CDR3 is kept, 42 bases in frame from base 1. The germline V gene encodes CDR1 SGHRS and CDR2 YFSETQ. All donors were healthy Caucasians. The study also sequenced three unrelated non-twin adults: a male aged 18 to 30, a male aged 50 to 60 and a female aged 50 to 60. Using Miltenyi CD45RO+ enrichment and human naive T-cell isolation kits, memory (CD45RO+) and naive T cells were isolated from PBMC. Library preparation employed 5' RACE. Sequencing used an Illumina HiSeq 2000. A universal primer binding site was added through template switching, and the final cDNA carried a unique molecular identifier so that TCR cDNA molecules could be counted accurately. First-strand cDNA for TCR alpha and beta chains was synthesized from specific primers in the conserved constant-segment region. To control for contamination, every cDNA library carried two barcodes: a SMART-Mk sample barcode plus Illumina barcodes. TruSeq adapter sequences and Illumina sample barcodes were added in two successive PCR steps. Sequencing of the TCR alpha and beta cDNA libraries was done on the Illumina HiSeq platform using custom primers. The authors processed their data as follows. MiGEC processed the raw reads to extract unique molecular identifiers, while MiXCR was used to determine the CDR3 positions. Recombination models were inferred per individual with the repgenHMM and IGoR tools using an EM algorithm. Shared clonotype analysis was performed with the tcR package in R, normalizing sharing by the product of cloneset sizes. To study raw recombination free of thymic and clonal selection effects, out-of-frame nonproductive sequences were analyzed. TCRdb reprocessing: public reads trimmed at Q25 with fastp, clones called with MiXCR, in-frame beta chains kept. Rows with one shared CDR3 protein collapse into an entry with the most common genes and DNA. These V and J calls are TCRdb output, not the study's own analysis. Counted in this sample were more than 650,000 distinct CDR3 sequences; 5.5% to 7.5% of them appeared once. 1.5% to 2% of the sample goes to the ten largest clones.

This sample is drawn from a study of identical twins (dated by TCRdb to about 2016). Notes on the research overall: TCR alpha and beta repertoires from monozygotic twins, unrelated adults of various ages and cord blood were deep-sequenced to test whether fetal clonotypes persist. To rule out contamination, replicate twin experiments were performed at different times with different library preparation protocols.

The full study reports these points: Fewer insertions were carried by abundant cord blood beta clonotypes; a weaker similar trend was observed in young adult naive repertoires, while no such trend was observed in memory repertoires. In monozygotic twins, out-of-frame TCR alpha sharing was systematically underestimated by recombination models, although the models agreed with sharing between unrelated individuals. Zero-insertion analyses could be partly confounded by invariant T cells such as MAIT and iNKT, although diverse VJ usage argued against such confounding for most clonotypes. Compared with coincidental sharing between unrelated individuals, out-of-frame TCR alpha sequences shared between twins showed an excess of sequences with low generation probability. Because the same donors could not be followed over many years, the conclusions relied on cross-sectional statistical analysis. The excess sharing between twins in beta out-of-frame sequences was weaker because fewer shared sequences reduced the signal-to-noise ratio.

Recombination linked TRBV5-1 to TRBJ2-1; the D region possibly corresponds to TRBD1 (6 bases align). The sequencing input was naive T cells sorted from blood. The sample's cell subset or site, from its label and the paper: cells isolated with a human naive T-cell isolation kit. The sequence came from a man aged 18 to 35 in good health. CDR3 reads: CASSFRDNYNEQFF. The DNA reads TGCGCCAGCAGCTTCCGGGACAACTACAATGAGCAGTTCTTC. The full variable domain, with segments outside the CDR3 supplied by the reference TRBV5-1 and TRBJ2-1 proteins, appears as KAGVTQTPRYLIKTRGQQVTLSCSPISGHRSVSWYQQTPGQGLQFLFEYFSETQRNKGNFPGRFSGRQFSNSRSEMNVSTLELGDSALYLCASSFRDNYNEQFFGPGTRLTVL.